Sequencing of this T cell receptor (beta chain) was carried out in a study of cytomegalovirus exposure and HLA in healthy donors. CDR1 MNHNS and CDR2 SASEGT come from the germline V gene. The CDR3 runs 13 residues. Trimming removed 6 bases from V and 1 base from J, with 9 bases in between. PCR employed 60 Vbeta and 13 Jbeta primers. Sequenced by immunoSEQ multiplex PCR; TCRdb stores in-frame clones only, minus some. The table counts roughly 80,000 clones; roughly an eighth lies in the top ten. V usage is TRBV6-1 and J usage is TRBJ1-1; no definite D call. This TCR was recovered from a man aged 50-60 years in good health and CMV-seropositive. Sequencing was carried out using PBMCs. CDR3 in amino acids: CASRFSGNTEAFF. In DNA form, the CDR3 reads TGTGCCAGCAGATTTTCAGGGAACACTGAAGCTTTCTTT.